This T cell receptor beta chain was sequenced during a study of T cells in Graves' hyperthyroidism and ophthalmopathy. A word on this clonotype: Its target is not known.

Using RNA transcripts as the source, TCR beta CDR3 regions were amplified. First-round RT-PCR targeting the TCR CDR3 was performed with the HTBI primer set. One entry per CDR3 protein, called by TCRdb with MiXCR from the multiplex PCR reads. Here the sample spans roughly 720,000 distinct CDR3 sequences, approximately 15% being singletons. The CDR3 loop spans 13 amino acids. Germline V lookup: CDR1 MNHNS, CDR2 SASEGT. V was pared by 7 bases and J by 6 bases, with 8 bases of the junction left unmatched. Study findings and constraints: Before onset, ophthalmopathy was predicted by the model a median about 6.2 months earlier.

The TCR was taken from a man over 45 with Graves' hyperthyroidism. Specimen: blood. The chain joins TRBV6-1 to TRBJ1-2; 7 bases agree with TRBD1. CDR3 in amino acids: CASKTPGQNGYTF. Written as DNA, the CDR3 is TGTGCCAGCAAAACCCCGGGACAGAATGGCTACACCTTC.